This TCR beta chain was obtained from a study of blood T cell repertoires in COVID-19. Across the study: Both acute and convalescent COVID-19 samples were obtained from the United States, Italy and Spain.

Germline CDR1 is MDHEN and CDR2 is SYDVKM. The length of the CDR3 is 14 residues. J was trimmed by 2 bases and V by 5 bases; bases with no gene match: 2. This clone was picked up a small number of times. Per the study methods: Researchers report that nucleated cell counts were estimated from reference gene primer amplification. TCRdb's table, derived via immunoSEQ multiplex PCR, lists solely in-frame clones and lacks some. V and J calls and clone size are copied from that table; D and trimming were computed from the DNA. The repertoire holds over 130,000 clones, with about 80% as singletons. The sequence was collected from a woman aged 55 to 70 with acute or convalescent COVID-19. This chain joins TRBV28 and TRBJ1-2, with TRBD1 matching over 10 bases. Sequences were obtained from peripheral blood. The DNA of the CDR3 is TGTGCCAGCAGTGGACAGGGGGGGAACTATGGCTACACCTTC. Translation: CASSGQGGNYGYTF.